This T cell receptor beta chain derives from a study of cytomegalovirus exposure and HLA in healthy donors. Study at large: The roughly 120 million unique TCR beta sequences, from approximately 170 million T cells, were found by an earlier analysis. Findings and caveats of the study: Within the data, a cluster of highly shared sequence variants was likely a sequencing artifact. In a later analysis, HLA-associated TCR beta chains were more clonally expanded than equally common others. CMV antigen specificity of a few CMV-associated chains was confirmed in vitro.

Germline V gives CDR1 ENHRY, CDR2 SYGVKD. V was clipped by 2 bases and J by 1 base, with 7 bases between them. The CDR3 spans 14 residues. In this sample, this clone turned up many times. Its target is not known. This PCR relied on a set of 60 Vbeta primers and 13 Jbeta primers. Sequencing was performed with immunoSEQ multiplex PCR; in TCRdb, only in-frame clones are kept and a portion is missing. The data show under 200,000 clones, about 13% seen once. Sequencing was carried out using PBMCs. V and J are TRBV10-3 and TRBJ2-3; D unresolved. The receptor comes from a man in his forties or fifties in good health and CMV-seropositive. The CDR3 spells CAISEEAGTDTQYF. CDR3 nucleotides: TGTGCCATCAGTGAGGAGGCGGGCACAGATACGCAGTATTTT.